This T cell receptor (beta chain) originates from a study of T-cell memory formation after mild COVID-19. TCRdb independently ran MiXCR on the 5' RACE reads; one entry per CDR3 protein. The sample holds about 200,000 distinct CDR3 sequences, 15% to 20% seen once. This CDR3 has 15 amino acids. V lost 4 bases and J 2 bases, leaving 15 bases between the germline ends. Germline CDR1 reads DFQATT; CDR2 reads SNEGSKA (reference sequence). The source is an adult woman who had mild COVID-19 (a few samples of this study predate the infection). Cell type and time point are not known. The sequencing sample was made of PBMCs or a T cell subset sorted from them (not recorded which). This chain uses TRBV20-1 with TRBJ1-5; the D is unclear. CDR3 DNA: TGCAGTGCTAAAGGAGCTCAGGTGGGCAATCAGCCCCAGCATTTT. Its translation is CSAKGAQVGNQPQHF.